These 18 T cell receptor beta chains share one sample of origin, sequenced in a study of cytomegalovirus exposure and HLA in healthy donors. Sequencing used immunoSEQ multiplex PCR; TCRdb keeps in-frame clones, though not all of them. Here the sample spans 330,000 or so clones, more than 80% being singletons. Sequenced: PBMCs. The receptor set was obtained from a woman under 30 in good health and CMV-seronegative.

The V call is TRBV9, the J call TRBJ2-3, with 9 bases aligning to TRBD2. The ends lost 2 bases at V and 0 bases at J; junction bases unmatched: 4. Germline V lookup: CDR1 SGDLS, CDR2 YYNGEE. The CDR3 spans 16 residues. CDR3 sequence: CASSVQTSGSTDTQYF. The CDR3 nucleotides are TGTGCCAGCAGCGTCCAGACTAGCGGTAGCACAGATACGCAGTATTTT. Full variable domain (missing parts from reference TRBV9 and TRBJ2-3): DSGVTQTPKHLITATGQRVTLRCSPRSGDLSVYWYQQSLDQGLQFLIQYYNGEERAKGNILERFSAQQFPDLHSELNLSSLELGDSALYFCASSVQTSGSTDTQYFGPGTRLTVL.

This clone occurred a few times. Other DNA sequences in this sample translate to the same CDR3. The chain combines TRBV7-2 with TRBJ1-5; D remains unclear. Germline CDR1 SGHTA, CDR2 FQGNSA. There are 13 residues in the CDR3. Trimming shortened V by 4 bases and J by 2 bases, and 6 bases separated the two germline ends. CDR3 region: CASSSGGNQPQHF. DNA for the CDR3: TGTGCCAGCAGCTCGGGTGGCAATCAGCCCCAGCATTTT.

The CDR3 here is CASSLVQGGQPQHF. The CDR3 coding sequence is TGTGCCAGCAGTTTAGTCCAGGGAGGTCAGCCCCAGCATTTT. The rearrangement joins TRBV28 to TRBJ1-5; D is perhaps TRBD1 (5 bases). The CDR3 contains 14 residues. V was pared by 2 bases and J by 6 bases, with 11 bases between. From germline, CDR1 is MDHEN and CDR2 SYDVKM.

This clone was recorded once. The V call is TRBV6-5, the J call TRBJ1-2, with D uncertain. The CDR3 covers 14 residues. V gave up 2 bases and J gave up 0 bases, with 7 bases separating them. The germline V gene encodes CDR1 MNHEY and CDR2 SVGAGI. Here the CDR3 reads CASSYSPTNYGYTF. Written as DNA, the CDR3 is TGTGCCAGCAGTTACAGTCCTACTAACTATGGCTACACCTTC.

The chain links TRBV15 to TRBJ2-3; 9 bases fit TRBD2. V dropped 0 bases and J dropped 1; count of bases not matched to a gene: 8. Germline CDR1 is LNHNV and CDR2 is YYDKDF (reference sequence). This CDR3 contains 18 residues. In DNA form, the CDR3 reads TGTGCCACCAGCAGAGAGATAGCGGGAGCCCCGGGCACAGATACGCAGTATTTT. This translates into CATSREIAGAPGTDTQYF.

The chain couples TRBV5-1 to TRBJ2-1; no definite D call. The CDR3 runs to 17 residues. Germline V gene data show CDR1 as SGHRS and CDR2 as YFSETQ. With 4 bases removed from V and 8 bases from J, the gap between germline ends came to 25 bases. The CDR3 region is CASSPSGVSSVRHEQFF. The CDR3 nucleotides read TGCGCCAGCAGCCCGTCCGGAGTCAGTTCGGTGCGGCATGAGCAGTTCTTC.

The rearrangement joins TRBV29-1 to TRBJ2-1; D uncertain. Trimming took off 5 bases at V and 3 bases at J, with 5 bases between the two ends. The CDR3 sequence is 11 residues long. From germline, CDR1 is SQVTM and CDR2 ANQGSEA. CDR3 amino acids: CSVTYYNEQFF. CDR3 DNA sequence: TGCAGCGTTACTTACTACAATGAGCAGTTCTTC.

This clone was recorded only once. The rearrangement joins TRBV7-9 to TRBJ2-5; 7 bases fit TRBD2. CDR1 and CDR2 from the germline V gene are SEHNR and FQNEAQ (reference sequence). V shed 1 base and J 0 bases; nucleotides not matched to a gene: 5. This CDR3 has 16 residues. CDR3 loop: CASSLGSGRHQETQYF. The DNA for the CDR3 is TGTGCCAGCAGCTTAGGTTCCGGGAGGCACCAAGAGACCCAGTACTTC.

The rearrangement links TRBV28 to TRBJ2-7; 12 nucleotides align to TRBD1. CDR3 size: 14 residues. CDR1 and CDR2 from the germline V gene are MDHEN and SYDVKM. V gave up 5 bases and J gave up 11 bases; unmatched junction bases: 10. The CDR3 nucleotides read TGTGCCAGCAGTACCGGGACAGGGGGCCAAGGGGAGTACTTC. Its protein is CASSTGTGGQGEYF.

The chain links TRBV6-5 to TRBJ2-7; D might be TRBD1 (5 bases). The CDR3 spans 14 residues. In germline, CDR1 is MNHEY, CDR2 SVGAGI. The V end lost 4 bases, the J end lost 0 bases, and 10 bases lay between the germline ends. CDR3 coding DNA: TGTGCCAGCAGTTTGGGAACAGGCTCCTACGAGCAGTACTTC. Translated, it gives CASSLGTGSYEQYF.

The chain links TRBV7-2 to TRBJ2-7; tentative D call: TRBD2 (5 bases). This CDR3 region has 15 residues. The V and J ends lost 5 bases and 5 bases respectively, with 19 bases between them. Germline values: CDR1 SGHTA, CDR2 FQGNSA. The CDR3 here is CASSPSTGLGNEQYF. CDR3 sequence (DNA): TGTGCCAGCAGCCCATCCACGGGGTTAGGTAACGAGCAGTACTTC.

This clone was counted only a few times. The chain has TRBV4-2 and TRBJ2-5; 7 nucleotides align to TRBD2. Per germline, CDR1 LGHNA and CDR2 YNFKEQ. The V and J ends lost 1 base and 5 bases, in that order; junction bases with no gene match: 10. The CDR3 spans 16 residues. The CDR3 spells CASSQGAAGVYETQYF. In DNA, the CDR3 is TGTGCCAGCAGCCAAGGGGCGGCGGGAGTTTACGAGACCCAGTACTTC.

This clone was seen just once. The rearrangement joins TRBV19 to TRBJ2-1; 9 bases align to TRBD2. Germline values: CDR1 LNHDA, CDR2 SQIVND (reference sequence). The CDR3 is 14 residues long. V lost 9 bases, J lost 2 bases, and 5 bases stayed unmatched. CDR3 sequence reads: CASRAGGAYNEQFF. CDR3 nucleotide sequence: TGTGCCAGCCGAGCGGGAGGTGCCTACAATGAGCAGTTCTTC.

As DNA, the CDR3 is TGTGCCAGCTCACCCCCGGGACAGGGGGGCACAGATACGCAGTATTTT. As protein: CASSPPGQGGTDTQYF. This chain uses TRBV18 with TRBJ2-3, with 11 bases lining up with TRBD1. Germline V CDR1 and CDR2: KGHSH, LQKENI. Unmatched junction bases numbered 3, after V lost 3 bases and J lost 1 base. CDR3 length: 16 residues.

The chain uses TRBV18 and TRBJ2-7; 7 bases match TRBD2. CDR1 and CDR2 from the germline V gene are KGHSH and LQKENI. CDR3 length: 14 amino acids. V dropped 2 bases and J dropped 2; count of bases not matched to a gene: 3. CDR3 DNA sequence: TGTGCCAGCTCACCATCTAGCGGAGCCTACGAGCAGTACTTC. This sequence encodes CASSPSSGAYEQYF. The complete variable domain, with remaining parts taken from reference TRBV18 and TRBJ2-7, reads NAGVMQNPRHLVRRRGQEARLRCSPMKGHSHVYWYRQLPEEGLKFMVYLQKENIIDESGMPKERFSAEFPKEGPSILRIQQVVRGDSAAYFCASSPSSGAYEQYFGPGTRLTVT.

The CDR3 reads CASSPLRNEQFF. The DNA for the CDR3 is TGTGCCAGCAGCCCCCTTCGCAATGAGCAGTTCTTC. The gene calls are TRBV7-7 and TRBJ2-1; the D is unclear. The V end was cut by 5 bases, the J end by 6 bases, with 8 bases between. CDR3 length: 12 residues. Per germline, CDR1 SSHAT and CDR2 FNYEAQ (reference sequence).

V gene TRBV28 combines with J gene TRBJ2-7; D is perhaps TRBD1 (5 bases). V lost 8 bases, J lost 0 bases, and 11 bases lay in between. The CDR3 is made up of 13 amino acids. Germline V lookup: CDR1 MDHEN, CDR2 SYDVKM. CDR3 loop: CASLGQDSYEQYF. The CDR3 nucleotides are TGTGCCAGCTTAGGACAAGACTCCTACGAGCAGTACTTC.

Here the CDR3 reads CASSGAGYEQYF. In DNA, the CDR3 is TGTGCCAGCTCAGGGGCTGGGTACGAGCAGTACTTC. The chain has TRBV18 and TRBJ2-7; TRBD1 might be the D (5 bases). Trimming took off 5 bases at V and 4 bases at J, with 9 bases between the two ends. The germline gives CDR1 KGHSH, CDR2 LQKENI. The CDR3 has 12 residues.